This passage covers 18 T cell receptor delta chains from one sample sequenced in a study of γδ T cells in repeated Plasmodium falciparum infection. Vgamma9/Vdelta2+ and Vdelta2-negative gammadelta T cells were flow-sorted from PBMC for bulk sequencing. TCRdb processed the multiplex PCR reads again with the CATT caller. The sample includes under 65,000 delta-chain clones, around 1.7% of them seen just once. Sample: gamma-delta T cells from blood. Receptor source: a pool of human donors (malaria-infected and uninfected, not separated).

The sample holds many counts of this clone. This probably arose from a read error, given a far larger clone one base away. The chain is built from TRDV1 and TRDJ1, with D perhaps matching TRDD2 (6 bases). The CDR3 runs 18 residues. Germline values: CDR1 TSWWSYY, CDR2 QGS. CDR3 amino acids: CALEELVLPVAGPDKLIF. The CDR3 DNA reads TGTGCTCTTGAGGAATTAGTCCTACCCGTTGCGGGACCCGATAAACTCATCTTT.

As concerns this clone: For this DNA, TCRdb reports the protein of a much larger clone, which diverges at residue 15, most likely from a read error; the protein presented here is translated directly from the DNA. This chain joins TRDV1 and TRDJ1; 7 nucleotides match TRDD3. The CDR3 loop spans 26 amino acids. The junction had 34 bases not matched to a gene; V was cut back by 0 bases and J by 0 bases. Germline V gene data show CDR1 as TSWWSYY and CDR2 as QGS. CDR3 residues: CALGELGVKGFSTGEFSHLYTDKLIF. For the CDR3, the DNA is TGTGCTCTTGGGGAACTAGGAGTCAAAGGCTTTTCGACTGGGGAATTCTCACACCTGTACACCGATAAACTCATCTTT.

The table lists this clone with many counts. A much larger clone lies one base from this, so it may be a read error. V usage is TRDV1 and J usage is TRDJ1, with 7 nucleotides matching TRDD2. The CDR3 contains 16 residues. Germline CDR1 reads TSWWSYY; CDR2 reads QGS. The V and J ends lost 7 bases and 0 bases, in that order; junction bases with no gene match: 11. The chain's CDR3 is CALVDNLPPDTDKLIF. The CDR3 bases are TGTGCTCTTGTGGATAACCTTCCTCCGGACACCGATAAACTCATCTTT.

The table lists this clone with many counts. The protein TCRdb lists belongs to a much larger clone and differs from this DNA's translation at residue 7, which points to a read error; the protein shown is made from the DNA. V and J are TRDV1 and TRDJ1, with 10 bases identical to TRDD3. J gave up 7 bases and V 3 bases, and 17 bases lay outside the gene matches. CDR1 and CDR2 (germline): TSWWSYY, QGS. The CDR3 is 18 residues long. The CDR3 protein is CALGEPPRTGGSGGKLIF. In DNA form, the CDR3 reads TGTGCTCTTGGGGAGCCACCACGTACTGGGGGATCGGGCGGTAAACTCATCTTT.

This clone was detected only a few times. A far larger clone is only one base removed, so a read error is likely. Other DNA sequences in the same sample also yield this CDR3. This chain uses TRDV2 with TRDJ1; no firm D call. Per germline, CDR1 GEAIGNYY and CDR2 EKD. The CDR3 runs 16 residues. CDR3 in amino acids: CACDTREGCNTDKLIF. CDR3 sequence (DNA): TGTGCCTGTGACACTCGGGAGGGTTGCAACACCGATAAACTCATCTTC.

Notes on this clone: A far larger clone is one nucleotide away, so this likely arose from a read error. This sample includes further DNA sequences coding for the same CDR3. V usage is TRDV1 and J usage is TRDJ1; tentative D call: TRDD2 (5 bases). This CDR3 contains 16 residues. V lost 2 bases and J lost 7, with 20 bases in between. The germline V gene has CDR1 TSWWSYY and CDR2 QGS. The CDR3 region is CALGEINTLLPVKLIF. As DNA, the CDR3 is TGTGCTCTTGGGGAAATCAATACCCTACTCCCAGTTAAACTCATCTTT.

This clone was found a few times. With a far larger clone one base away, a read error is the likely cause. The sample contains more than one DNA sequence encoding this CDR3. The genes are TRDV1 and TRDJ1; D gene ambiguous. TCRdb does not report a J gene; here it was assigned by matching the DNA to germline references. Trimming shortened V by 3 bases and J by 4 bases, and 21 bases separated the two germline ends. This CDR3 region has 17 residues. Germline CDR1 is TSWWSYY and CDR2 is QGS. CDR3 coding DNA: TGTGCTCTTGGGGATACATTTCAGGGAGGGTACAACGATAAACTCATCTTT. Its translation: CALGDTFQGGYNDKLIF.

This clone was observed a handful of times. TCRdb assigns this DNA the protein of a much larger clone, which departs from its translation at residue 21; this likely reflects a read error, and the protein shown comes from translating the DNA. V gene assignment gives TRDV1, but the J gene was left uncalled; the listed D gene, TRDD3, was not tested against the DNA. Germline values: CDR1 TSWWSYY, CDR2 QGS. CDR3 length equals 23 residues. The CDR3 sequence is CALGESYFLHFRWGIGYTDKPIF. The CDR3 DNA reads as TGTGCTCTTGGGGAATCTTACTTCCTACACTTCAGGTGGGGGATCGGGTACACCGATAAACCCATCTTT.

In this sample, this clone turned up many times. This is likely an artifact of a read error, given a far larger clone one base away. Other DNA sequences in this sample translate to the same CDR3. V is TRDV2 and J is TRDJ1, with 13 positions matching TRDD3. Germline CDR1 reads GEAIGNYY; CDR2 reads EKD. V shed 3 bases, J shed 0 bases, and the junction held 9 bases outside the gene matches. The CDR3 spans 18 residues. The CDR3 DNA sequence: TGTGCCTGTGACCCCTACTGGGGGATACGCCTCTACACCGATAAACTCATCTTT. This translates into CACDPYWGIRLYTDKLIF.

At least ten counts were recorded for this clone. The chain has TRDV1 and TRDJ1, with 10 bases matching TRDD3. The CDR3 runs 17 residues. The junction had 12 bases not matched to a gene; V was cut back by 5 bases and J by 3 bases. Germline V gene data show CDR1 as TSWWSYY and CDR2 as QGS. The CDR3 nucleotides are TGTGCTCTTGGGCCTTACTGGGGGATTTTAAGATCCGATAAACTCATCTTT. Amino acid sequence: CALGPYWGILRSDKLIF.

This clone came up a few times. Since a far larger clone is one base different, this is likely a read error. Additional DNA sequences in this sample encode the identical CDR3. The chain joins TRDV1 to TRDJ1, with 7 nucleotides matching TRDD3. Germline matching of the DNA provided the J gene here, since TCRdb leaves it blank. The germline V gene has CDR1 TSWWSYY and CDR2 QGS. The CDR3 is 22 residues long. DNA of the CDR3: TGTGCTCTCGGGGAAGTGGTGACGTCCTGGGGATATTGGGAAAGCGTCACCGATAAACTCATCTTT. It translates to CALGEVVTSWGYWESVTDKLIF.

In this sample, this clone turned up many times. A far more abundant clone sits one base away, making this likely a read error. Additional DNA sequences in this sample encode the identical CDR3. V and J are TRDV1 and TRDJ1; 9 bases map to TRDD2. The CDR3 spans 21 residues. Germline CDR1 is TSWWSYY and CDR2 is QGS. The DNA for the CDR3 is TGTGCCCTTGGGGGGTTCGCCTTCCTACGGTTTACTGGGGACTATACCGATAAACTCATCTTT. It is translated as CALGGFAFLRFTGDYTDKLIF.

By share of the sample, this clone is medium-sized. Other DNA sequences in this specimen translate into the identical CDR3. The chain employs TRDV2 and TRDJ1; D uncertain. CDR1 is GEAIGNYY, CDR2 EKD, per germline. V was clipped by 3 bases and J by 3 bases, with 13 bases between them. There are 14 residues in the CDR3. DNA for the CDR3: TGTGCCTGTGACTTCCCCTCTCTGCCCGATAAACTCATCTTT. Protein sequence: CACDFPSLPDKLIF.

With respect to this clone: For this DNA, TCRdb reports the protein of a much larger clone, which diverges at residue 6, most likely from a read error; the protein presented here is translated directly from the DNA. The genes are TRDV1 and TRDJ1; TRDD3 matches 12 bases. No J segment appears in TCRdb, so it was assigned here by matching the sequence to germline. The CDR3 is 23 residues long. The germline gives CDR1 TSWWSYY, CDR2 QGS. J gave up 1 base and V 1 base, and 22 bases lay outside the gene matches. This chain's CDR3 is CALGEPRPRPSLYWGILTDKLIF. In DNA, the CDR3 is TGTGCTCTTGGGGAACCTCGCCCCCGGCCTTCCTTGTACTGGGGGATACTCACCGATAAACTCATCTTT.

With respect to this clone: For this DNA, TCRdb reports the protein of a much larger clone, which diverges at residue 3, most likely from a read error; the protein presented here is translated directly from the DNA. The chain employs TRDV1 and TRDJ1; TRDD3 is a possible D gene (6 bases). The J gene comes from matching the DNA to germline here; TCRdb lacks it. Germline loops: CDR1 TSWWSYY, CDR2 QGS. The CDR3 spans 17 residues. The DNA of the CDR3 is TGTGCTCCTGGGGATTTAAGGTACAGGGTTTACACCAATAAACTCATCTTT. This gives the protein CAPGDLRYRVYTNKLIF.

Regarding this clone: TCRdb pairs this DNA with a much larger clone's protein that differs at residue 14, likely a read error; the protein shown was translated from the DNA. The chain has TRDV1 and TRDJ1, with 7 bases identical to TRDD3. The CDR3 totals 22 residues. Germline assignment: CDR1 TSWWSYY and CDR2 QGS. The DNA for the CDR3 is TGTGCTCTTGGGGAATCTCACGCCCTACGCATTCGGGGGATGGAGGACACCGGTAAACTCATCTTT. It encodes CALGESHALRIRGMEDTGKLIF.

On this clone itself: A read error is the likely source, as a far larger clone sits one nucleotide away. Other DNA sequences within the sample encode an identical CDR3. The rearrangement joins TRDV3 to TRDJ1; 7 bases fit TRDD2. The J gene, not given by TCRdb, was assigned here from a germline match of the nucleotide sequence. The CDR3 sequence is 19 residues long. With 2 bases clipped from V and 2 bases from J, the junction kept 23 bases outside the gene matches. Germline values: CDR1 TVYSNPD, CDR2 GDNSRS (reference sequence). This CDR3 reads CAFSVYHFLRGWETDKLIF. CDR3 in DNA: TGTGCCTTTTCCGTCTACCATTTCCTACGCGGCTGGGAGACCGATAAACTCATCTTT.

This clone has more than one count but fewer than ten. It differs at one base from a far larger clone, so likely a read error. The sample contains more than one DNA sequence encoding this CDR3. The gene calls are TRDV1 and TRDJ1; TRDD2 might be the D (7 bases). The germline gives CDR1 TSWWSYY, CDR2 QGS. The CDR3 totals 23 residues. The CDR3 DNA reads TGTGCTCTTGGGGAACCGTTTCCTACTACCGGCCTCTGGGGCTGGGGACACACTGATAAACTCATCTTT. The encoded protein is CALGEPFPTTGLWGWGHTDKLIF.